Listed below are T cell receptor beta chains from one sample, sequenced in a study of cytomegalovirus exposure and HLA in healthy donors. Using immunoSEQ multiplex PCR, the repertoire was profiled, and TCRdb retains in-frame clones only, with some absent. The table has under 200,000 clones, about 65% seen once; the top ten hold just under 4.5%. Sequenced material: PBMCs. These receptors came from a woman younger than 30 in good health and CMV-seropositive. Both conserved end residues are part of each CDR3. Fields, in order: J gene, D gene, clone size, V gene, CDR3 DNA, CDR3 protein. The D gene is left open where the match is weak. Size is stated for part of the rows, as once, few or many counts, or as a class when the clone is expanded.

j_call: TRBJ1-2
d_call: TRBD1
clone_size: few
v_call: TRBV6-4
cdr3_nt: TGTGCCAGCACCCCGGAGGGACAGGGAGGAGGCTACACCTTC
cdr3_aa: CASTPEGQGGGYTF

j_call: TRBJ2-7
d_call: TRBD2
clone_size: NA
v_call: TRBV5-6
cdr3_nt: TGTGCCAGCAGCGCGGGGGGGGGAGGGTACGAGCAGTACTTC
cdr3_aa: CASSAGGGGYEQYF

j_call: TRBJ2-7
d_call: NA
clone_size: NA
v_call: TRBV6-5
cdr3_nt: TGTGCCAGCAGTTACATCTCGGACGAGCAGTACTTC
cdr3_aa: CASSYISDEQYF

j_call: TRBJ1-1
d_call: NA
clone_size: few
v_call: TRBV2
cdr3_nt: TGTGCCAGCAGCCTCTCGGGGAACACTGAAGCTTTCTTT
cdr3_aa: CASSLSGNTEAFF

j_call: TRBJ1-6
d_call: TRBD1
clone_size: NA
v_call: TRBV5-1
cdr3_nt: TGCGCCAGCAGCTCGGTCGGACAGGGGAGTTCACCCCTCCACTTT
cdr3_aa: CASSSVGQGSSPLHF

j_call: TRBJ2-3
d_call: NA
clone_size: NA
v_call: TRBV11-2
cdr3_nt: TGTGCCAGCAGCTTCGGGACAGATACGCAGTATTTT
cdr3_aa: CASSFGTDTQYF

j_call: TRBJ1-1
d_call: NA
clone_size: NA
v_call: TRBV6-6
cdr3_nt: TGTGCCAGCAGACGGGAGCTGACGGGGGTCACTGAAGCTTTCTTT
cdr3_aa: CASRRELTGVTEAFF

j_call: TRBJ2-5
d_call: TRBD1
clone_size: NA
v_call: TRBV19
cdr3_nt: TGTGCCAGTACTGGACAGGGGGAGACCCAGTACTTC
cdr3_aa: CASTGQGETQYF

j_call: TRBJ2-7
d_call: NA
clone_size: NA
v_call: TRBV29-1
cdr3_nt: TGCAGCGTTGAACTGTCGGTTTCCTACGAGCAGTACTTC
cdr3_aa: CSVELSVSYEQYF

j_call: TRBJ2-5
d_call: TRBD1
clone_size: NA
v_call: TRBV18
cdr3_nt: TGTGCCAGCTCACCACCGACAGGGAATCATCCTGGAGAGACCCAGTACTTC
cdr3_aa: CASSPPTGNHPGETQYF

j_call: TRBJ2-1
d_call: NA
clone_size: NA
v_call: TRBV29-1
cdr3_nt: TGCAGCGTTGAAGAGCGGAGCTACAATGAGCAGTTCTTC
cdr3_aa: CSVEERSYNEQFF

j_call: TRBJ2-1
d_call: TRBD2
clone_size: NA
v_call: TRBV5-1
cdr3_nt: TGCGCCAGCAGCACCGGACTAGCGGTAAGCTCCTACAATGAGCAGTTCTTC
cdr3_aa: CASSTGLAVSSYNEQFF

j_call: TRBJ2-7
d_call: NA
clone_size: few
v_call: TRBV6-5
cdr3_nt: TGTGCCAGCAGTTACTCGAGGGCCTACGAGCAGTACTTC
cdr3_aa: CASSYSRAYEQYF

j_call: TRBJ2-2
d_call: TRBD1
clone_size: NA
v_call: TRBV19
cdr3_nt: TGTGCCAGTAGTATAGCCACCAGGGGGATTGTGGCCGGGGAGCTGTTTTTT
cdr3_aa: CASSIATRGIVAGELFF

j_call: TRBJ1-5
d_call: NA
clone_size: few
v_call: TRBV7-9
cdr3_nt: TGTGCCAGCAGCTTAGAGGGGTTGACCCAGCATTTT
cdr3_aa: CASSLEGLTQHF

j_call: TRBJ2-1
d_call: NA
clone_size: NA
v_call: TRBV6-5
cdr3_nt: TGTGCCAGCAGCTCTCAAGGGGTGAACAATGAGCAGTTCTTC
cdr3_aa: CASSSQGVNNEQFF

j_call: TRBJ2-1
d_call: TRBD2
clone_size: NA
v_call: TRBV11-2
cdr3_nt: TGTGCCAGCATGGCGGGGGGAAGCACCTACAATGAGCAGTTCTTC
cdr3_aa: CASMAGGSTYNEQFF

j_call: TRBJ1-5
d_call: NA
clone_size: NA
v_call: TRBV7-2
cdr3_nt: TGTGCCAGCAGCTTCGGTGGCAGGGATCGCAATCAGCCCCAGCATTTT
cdr3_aa: CASSFGGRDRNQPQHF

j_call: TRBJ2-1
d_call: NA
clone_size: NA
v_call: TRBV5-1
cdr3_nt: TGCGCCAGCGAATTAAACGGACTTCTCTTAAAAAATGAGCAGTTCTTC
cdr3_aa: CASELNGLLLKNEQFF

j_call: TRBJ2-1
d_call: TRBD2
clone_size: NA
v_call: TRBV5-4
cdr3_nt: TGTGCCAGCAGCTTGACGCGCGGGAGTCAATACAATGAGCAGTTCTTC
cdr3_aa: CASSLTRGSQYNEQFF

j_call: TRBJ2-1
d_call: TRBD2
clone_size: NA
v_call: TRBV7-9
cdr3_nt: TGTGCCAGCAGCTTAGCCGGGACTAGCGGGATCAGCTCCTACAATGAGCAGTTCTTC
cdr3_aa: CASSLAGTSGISSYNEQFF

j_call: TRBJ2-7
d_call: NA
clone_size: NA
v_call: TRBV29-1
cdr3_nt: TGCAGCGTGAGGACAGACTTCTACGAGCAGTACTTC
cdr3_aa: CSVRTDFYEQYF

j_call: TRBJ2-2
d_call: TRBD2
clone_size: NA
v_call: TRBV19
cdr3_nt: TGTGCCAGTAGTATAGGGGGCGGGAGGGTCCCAACCGGGGAGCTGTTTTTT
cdr3_aa: CASSIGGGRVPTGELFF

j_call: TRBJ2-1
d_call: NA
clone_size: NA
v_call: TRBV27
cdr3_nt: TGTGCCAGCAGTCTAGGAACCCCAAGCTCCTACAATGAGCAGTTCTTC
cdr3_aa: CASSLGTPSSYNEQFF

j_call: TRBJ2-7
d_call: NA
clone_size: once
v_call: TRBV27
cdr3_nt: TGTGCCAGCAGAGGCAGGGAAGCCGGCCTCTACGAGCAGTACTTC
cdr3_aa: CASRGREAGLYEQYF

j_call: TRBJ2-3
d_call: TRBD1
clone_size: NA
v_call: TRBV4-3
cdr3_nt: TGCGCCAGCAGCCACCGGGACAGTAGCGCAGATACGCAGTATTTT
cdr3_aa: CASSHRDSSADTQYF

j_call: TRBJ1-2
d_call: TRBD1
clone_size: NA
v_call: TRBV14
cdr3_nt: TGTGCCAGCAGCCAAGTAGGGACAGGGGGAGATGGCTACACCTTC
cdr3_aa: CASSQVGTGGDGYTF

j_call: TRBJ1-1
d_call: TRBD1
clone_size: few
v_call: TRBV11-2
cdr3_nt: TGTGCCAGCAGCTTAGGGGGACAGGGGGCGTTTGAAGCTTTCTTT
cdr3_aa: CASSLGGQGAFEAFF

j_call: TRBJ1-1
d_call: TRBD1
clone_size: NA
v_call: TRBV18
cdr3_nt: TGTGCCAGCTCACTTTATGGTCAGGGGGGTGAAGCTTTCTTT
cdr3_aa: CASSLYGQGGEAFF

j_call: TRBJ2-4
d_call: NA
clone_size: NA
v_call: TRBV10-3
cdr3_nt: TGTGCCATCAGTGAGTCGGAGGGATTAGCCAAAAACATTCAGTACTTC
cdr3_aa: CAISESEGLAKNIQYF

j_call: TRBJ1-1
d_call: NA
clone_size: NA
v_call: TRBV18
cdr3_nt: TGTGCCAGCTCACCCTCCAGTTCCACTGAAGCTTTCTTT
cdr3_aa: CASSPSSSTEAFF

j_call: TRBJ1-1
d_call: TRBD1
clone_size: NA
v_call: TRBV18
cdr3_nt: TGTGCCAGCTCACAGACAGGGGGCGCGGTGGGAAACAAAGCTTTCTTT
cdr3_aa: CASSQTGGAVGNKAFF

j_call: TRBJ2-3
d_call: NA
clone_size: NA
v_call: TRBV10-3
cdr3_nt: TGTGCCATCGCTAGAGGCACAGATACGCAGTATTTT
cdr3_aa: CAIARGTDTQYF

j_call: TRBJ1-2
d_call: NA
clone_size: once
v_call: TRBV7-9
cdr3_nt: TGTGCCAGCAGCCAGAATCCCTTTGGAGCTAACTATGGCTACACCTTC
cdr3_aa: CASSQNPFGANYGYTF

j_call: TRBJ1-1
d_call: TRBD1
clone_size: NA
v_call: TRBV5-6
cdr3_nt: TGTGCCAGCAGCTTGGCGACAGGGCCCAACACTGAAGCTTTCTTT
cdr3_aa: CASSLATGPNTEAFF

j_call: TRBJ1-1
d_call: NA
clone_size: few
v_call: TRBV2
cdr3_nt: TGTGCCAGCAGGGCGGGGGCAACGGACACTGAAGCTTTCTTT
cdr3_aa: CASRAGATDTEAFF

j_call: TRBJ1-6
d_call: TRBD1
clone_size: few
v_call: TRBV2
cdr3_nt: TGTGCCAGCACCGAGACAGGGGGCAATTCACCCCTCCACTTT
cdr3_aa: CASTETGGNSPLHF

j_call: TRBJ2-2
d_call: NA
clone_size: NA
v_call: TRBV2
cdr3_nt: TGTGCCAGCAAATATCCCACCCAGACAGAGAACACCGGGGAGCTGTTTTTT
cdr3_aa: CASKYPTQTENTGELFF

j_call: TRBJ2-7
d_call: TRBD1
clone_size: NA
v_call: TRBV29-1
cdr3_nt: TGCAGCGCGGGACAGGGTACCCACGAGCAGTACTTC
cdr3_aa: CSAGQGTHEQYF

j_call: TRBJ2-6
d_call: NA
clone_size: NA
v_call: TRBV2
cdr3_nt: TGTGCCAGCAGACAGGTTCCTGGGGCCAACGTCCTGACTTTC
cdr3_aa: CASRQVPGANVLTF

j_call: TRBJ2-3
d_call: TRBD1
clone_size: NA
v_call: TRBV7-2
cdr3_nt: TGTGCCAGCAGCGCACGACAGGGTACGGGCACAGATACGCAGTATTTT
cdr3_aa: CASSARQGTGTDTQYF

j_call: TRBJ1-2
d_call: NA
clone_size: NA
v_call: TRBV9
cdr3_nt: TGTGCCAGCAGTCAACTCTTGCCCTATGGCTACACCTTC
cdr3_aa: CASSQLLPYGYTF

j_call: TRBJ1-2
d_call: TRBD1
clone_size: NA
v_call: TRBV4-2
cdr3_nt: TGTGCCAGCAACCCAGGGGGCTTAGACTATGGCTACACCTTC
cdr3_aa: CASNPGGLDYGYTF

j_call: TRBJ1-5
d_call: NA
clone_size: few
v_call: TRBV6-6
cdr3_nt: TGTGCCAGCAGCGATATGGGGGGACAGCCCCAGCATTTT
cdr3_aa: CASSDMGGQPQHF

j_call: TRBJ2-7
d_call: NA
clone_size: NA
v_call: TRBV7-2
cdr3_nt: TGTGCCAGCAGCCCGCAGGGTCGGGGGTTATCGGAGCAGTACTTC
cdr3_aa: CASSPQGRGLSEQYF

j_call: TRBJ2-7
d_call: NA
clone_size: few
v_call: TRBV2
cdr3_nt: TGTGCCAGCAGGGGGGCCCCTACGGAGCAGTACTTC
cdr3_aa: CASRGAPTEQYF

j_call: TRBJ2-1
d_call: NA
clone_size: NA
v_call: TRBV7-9
cdr3_nt: TGTGCCAGCAGCCTAACCGGGAGCAGTGAGCAGTTCTTC
cdr3_aa: CASSLTGSSEQFF

j_call: TRBJ1-4
d_call: TRBD1
clone_size: NA
v_call: TRBV10-1
cdr3_nt: TGCGCCAGCAGCGAAGGAGACAGGGGAAGCCTGTTTTTT
cdr3_aa: CASSEGDRGSLFF

j_call: TRBJ1-1
d_call: NA
clone_size: few
v_call: TRBV7-2
cdr3_nt: TGTGCCAGCAGCCCCCTTTTGTTCACTGAAGCTTTCTTT
cdr3_aa: CASSPLLFTEAFF